Listed below are T cell receptor beta chains from one sample, sequenced in a study of T cell responses to AZD1222 COVID-19 vaccine. The repertoire was sequenced with immunoSEQ multiplex PCR; TCRdb's copy has only in-frame clones and lacks some. The sample holds fewer than 150,000 clones; around nine tenths are singletons and the top ten take less than 8.5%. Sequences were derived from peripheral blood, sampled 28 days after the second AZD1222 dose. The receptors were gathered from an adult who received the AZD1222 COVID-19 vaccine. The CDR3 runs from the conserved cysteine through the conserved F or W. The D gene is left open where the match is weak. Rows give clone size only sometimes, using once, few, many, or a class for an expanded clone.

d_gene	len	v_gene	j_gene	abundance	CDR3aa	CDR3nt
.	12	TRBV9	TRBJ2-3	.	CASSAFWDTQYF	TGTGCCAGCAGCGCATTCTGGGATACGCAGTATTTT
.	11	TRBV21-1	TRBJ1-3	once	CASSVRNTIYF	TGTGCCAGCAGCGTCCGAAACACCATATATTTT
TRBD1	15	TRBV6-5	TRBJ2-3	.	CASSSDRPPWDTQYF	TGTGCCAGCAGTTCGGACAGGCCTCCGTGGGATACGCAGTATTTT
.	13	TRBV12-3/TRBV12-4	TRBJ1-2	once	CASSSHSNYGYTF	TGTGCCAGCAGTTCTCATAGCAACTATGGCTACACCTTC
.	15	TRBV18	TRBJ1-5	.	CASSPGTRSNQPQHF	TGTGCCAGCTCACCGGGGACGAGGAGCAATCAGCCCCAGCATTTT
TRBD2	14	TRBV6-5	TRBJ2-7	.	CASRQGLAAYEQYF	TGTGCCAGCAGGCAGGGACTAGCTGCCTACGAGCAGTACTTC
TRBD1	14	TRBV3-1/TRBV3-2	TRBJ2-7	.	CASSPGQGSGEQYF	TGTGCCAGCAGCCCCGGACAGGGTTCGGGTGAGCAGTACTTC
.	16	TRBV3-1/TRBV3-2	TRBJ2-2	.	CASSQGVTPYTGELFF	TGTGCCAGCAGCCAAGGGGTGACCCCATACACCGGGGAGCTGTTTTTT
.	14	TRBV7-3	TRBJ2-5	once	CASSPQGGSETQYF	TGTGCCAGCAGCCCCCAGGGGGGGTCGGAGACCCAGTACTTC
TRBD1	16	TRBV7-9	TRBJ2-5	.	CASSTWTGGHQETQYF	TGTGCCAGCAGCACCTGGACAGGGGGGCACCAAGAGACCCAGTACTTC
.	14	TRBV18	TRBJ2-3	few	CASSPAGSTDTQYF	TGTGCCAGCTCCCCGGCAGGCAGCACAGATACGCAGTATTTT
.	14	TRBV4-3	TRBJ2-7	.	CASSQVVSAYEQYF	TGCGCCAGCAGCCAAGTGGTCAGTGCCTACGAGCAGTACTTC
.	11	TRBV30	TRBJ2-5	.	CAWGLWETQYF	TGTGCCTGGGGCCTATGGGAGACCCAGTACTTC
.	11	TRBV7-3	TRBJ2-7	few	CASSQGDEQYF	TGTGCCAGCAGCCAAGGCGACGAGCAGTACTTC
.	15	TRBV3-1/TRBV3-2	TRBJ2-6	.	CASSRGHSGANVLTF	TGTGCCAGCAGCCGCGGACACTCTGGGGCCAACGTCCTGACTTTC
TRBD2	14	TRBV11-3	TRBJ2-3	.	CASKDAGGADTQYF	TGTGCCAGCAAAGACGCGGGGGGGGCAGATACGCAGTATTTT
TRBD1	15	TRBV30	TRBJ1-2	.	CAWSKPQGANYGYTF	TGTGCCTGGAGTAAACCACAGGGGGCTAACTATGGCTACACCTTC
TRBD1	16	TRBV7-2	TRBJ2-3	.	CASSPSGTGKVDTQYF	TGTGCCAGCAGCCCATCCGGGACAGGGAAAGTAGATACGCAGTATTTT
TRBD2	15	TRBV7-2	TRBJ2-1	.	CASSPSGGALNEQFF	TGTGCCAGCAGCCCTAGCGGGGGGGCCTTGAATGAGCAGTTCTTC
.	12	TRBV25-1	TRBJ1-5	.	CASSDGLQPQHF	TGTGCCAGCAGTGACGGCCTTCAGCCCCAGCATTTT
.	14	TRBV5-8	TRBJ2-1	.	CAKPQESSYNEQFF	TGTGCCAAACCACAGGAGAGCTCCTACAATGAGCAGTTCTTC
.	14	TRBV28	TRBJ1-4	.	CATHRARTNEKLFF	TGTGCCACCCATAGGGCGAGAACTAATGAAAAACTGTTTTTT
.	15	TRBV6-4	TRBJ2-2	.	CASGRGGGTTGELFF	TGTGCCAGTGGGCGTGGCGGAGGGACCACCGGGGAGCTGTTTTTT
.	16	TRBV6-2/TRBV6-3	TRBJ2-3	.	CASSYSTGASTDTQYF	TGTGCCAGCAGTTACTCGACGGGGGCTAGCACAGATACGCAGTATTTT
TRBD1	15	TRBV6-5	TRBJ2-7	once	CASSYPGQGNYEQYF	TGTGCCAGCAGTTACCCCGGACAGGGGAACTACGAGCAGTACTTC
.	15	TRBV6-1	TRBJ1-1	once	CASSEVRVVGTEAFF	TGTGCCAGCAGTGAGGTCCGGGTCGTGGGCACTGAAGCTTTCTTT
.	14	TRBV6-5	TRBJ1-1	.	CASSSAAANTEAFF	TGTGCCAGCAGTTCCGCGGCCGCGAACACTGAAGCTTTCTTT
TRBD2	17	TRBV27	TRBJ2-7	few	CASSLTAGDQPPYEQYF	TGTGCCAGCAGTTTAACAGCGGGAGACCAACCCCCCTACGAGCAGTACTTC
.	15	TRBV27	TRBJ1-2	.	CASSVRNARGDGYTF	TGTGCCAGCAGTGTACGTAACGCGCGTGGGGATGGCTACACCTTC
TRBD1	14	TRBV9	TRBJ2-7	.	CASSFDGQGYEQYF	TGTGCCAGCAGCTTCGACGGACAGGGCTACGAGCAGTACTTC
.	13	TRBV7-3	TRBJ2-2	few	CASSRGLTGELFF	TGTGCCAGCAGCAGGGGTTTAACCGGGGAGCTGTTTTTT
.	13	TRBV4-1	TRBJ2-3	.	CASSLGSTDTQYF	TGCGCCAGCAGCCTCGGGAGCACAGATACGCAGTATTTT
.	13	TRBV7-3	TRBJ2-7	.	CASSLAKGYEQYF	TGTGCCAGCAGCTTAGCGAAGGGCTACGAGCAGTACTTC
.	11	TRBV11-2	TRBJ2-7	.	CASSPPGEQYF	TGTGCCAGCAGCCCCCCCGGCGAGCAGTACTTC
.	15	TRBV4-1	TRBJ2-5	.	CASSQPQGGKETQYF	TGCGCCAGCAGCCAACCACAGGGTGGTAAAGAGACCCAGTACTTC
TRBD1	12	TRBV6-5	TRBJ1-2	.	CASRQGSYGYTF	TGTGCCAGCAGACAGGGGAGCTATGGCTACACCTTC
.	14	TRBV27	TRBJ2-7	once	CASSFLAGPHEQYF	TGTGCCAGCAGTTTCCTGGCAGGACCTCACGAGCAGTACTTC
.	14	TRBV10-2	TRBJ2-7	few	CASSEPTTGTEQYF	TGCGCCAGCAGTGAGCCAACGACTGGTACTGAGCAGTACTTC
.	14	TRBV15	TRBJ2-2	.	CATSPSPNTGELFF	TGTGCCACCAGTCCCTCCCCGAACACCGGGGAGCTGTTTTTT
.	17	TRBV19	TRBJ2-5	.	CASTLRFRAVLGETQYF	TGTGCCAGTACCCTAAGGTTTCGGGCCGTTTTAGGAGAGACCCAGTACTTC
TRBD1	15	TRBV30	TRBJ2-3	.	CAWRPGQGWTDTQYF	TGTGCCTGGAGGCCGGGACAGGGTTGGACAGATACGCAGTATTTT
TRBD1	14	TRBV5-1	TRBJ1-2	.	CASSLEQGARGYTF	TGCGCCAGCAGCTTGGAACAGGGGGCAAGGGGCTACACCTTC
TRBD1	15	TRBV30	TRBJ1-6	few	CAWTRSDRENSPLHF	TGTGCCTGGACAAGATCGGACAGGGAGAATTCACCCCTCCACTTT
.	15	TRBV10-3	TRBJ2-7	.	CAISASTGSSYEQYF	TGTGCCATCAGTGCCTCGACAGGAAGCTCCTACGAGCAGTACTTC
.	16	TRBV24-1	TRBJ2-2	.	CATSDFGIPTTGELFF	TGTGCCACCAGTGATTTCGGGATTCCAACCACCGGGGAGCTGTTTTTT
.	13	TRBV19	TRBJ1-5	.	CASTTGRYQPQHF	TGTGCCAGTACTACAGGGAGGTATCAGCCCCAGCATTTT
TRBD1	15	TRBV19	TRBJ2-7	.	CASSPPDRGSYEQYF	TGTGCCAGTAGTCCCCCGGACAGGGGGTCCTACGAGCAGTACTTC
TRBD2	13	TRBV6-5	TRBJ2-7	.	CAQSRGEGYEQYF	TGTGCCCAAAGCCGGGGGGAAGGCTACGAGCAGTACTTC
TRBD1	17	TRBV7-2	TRBJ1-5	few	CASSSFHLSGGRQPQHF	TGTGCCAGCAGTTCTTTCCACCTTTCAGGGGGCCGGCAGCCCCAGCATTTT